This TCR beta chain is drawn from a study of blood T cell repertoires in COVID-19. Study-level information: PBMCs, B-cell-depleted T cells, or T cells provided the cDNA or gDNA that made up the material.

V was clipped by 0 bases and J by 8 bases, with 16 bases between them. The CDR3 extends over 16 amino acids. Germline values: CDR1 LNHNV, CDR2 YYDKDF (reference sequence). In the original workflow: Scientists estimated how many nucleated cells there were by amplifying reference gene primers. Assay: immunoSEQ multiplex PCR; the TCRdb copy retains only in-frame clones and omits some. For V, J and clone size, that table is used; D and trimming come from the DNA. This sample has about 190,000 clones, with roughly 84% found just once. Specimen: peripheral blood. The V and J genes are TRBV15 and TRBJ1-4; a weak D match, TRBD1 (6 bases). This TCR was sampled from a woman aged 40-49 years who had recovered from COVID-19. CDR3 nucleotide sequence: TGTGCCACCAGCAGAGATGTAGGGGGTGTTGGCGAAAAACTGTTTTTT. As protein: CATSRDVGGVGEKLFF.